Following are 5 T cell receptor beta chains from one sample sequenced in a study of T cell changes during pregnancy in multiple sclerosis. The data were produced by immunoSEQ multiplex PCR, yet TCRdb's version contains in-frame clones alone and is incomplete. Of under 35,000 clones listed, roughly 91% are singletons. This specimen consisted of CD8+ T cells from peripheral blood mononuclear cells, obtained before pregnancy. The receptors were sampled from a female donor with multiple sclerosis, enrolled in a pregnancy study.

V is TRBV27 and J is TRBJ2-3, with TRBD2 matching over 7 bases. J gave up 4 bases and V 3 bases, and 10 bases lay outside the gene matches. The CDR3 has 16 amino acids. The V gene's germline CDR1 is MNHEY and CDR2 SMNVEV (reference sequence). The CDR3 here is CASSFLSGLGPDTQYF. The CDR3 bases are TGTGCCAGCAGTTTCCTTAGCGGGCTCGGCCCAGATACGCAGTATTTT.

The V and J genes are TRBV15 and TRBJ2-1; 14 bases match TRBD2. Germline lookup yields CDR1 LNHNV and CDR2 YYDKDF (reference sequence). Unmatched junction bases numbered 10, after V lost 5 bases and J lost 1 base. The CDR3 sequence is 19 residues long. The CDR3, as DNA: TGTGCCACCAGCTTGCCCGGGACTAGCGGGGGACTATCCTACAATGAGCAGTTCTTC. Protein: CATSLPGTSGGLSYNEQFF.

This rearrangement joins TRBV4-1 to TRBJ2-1; D not resolved. This CDR3 has 14 amino acids. V was clipped by 2 bases and J by 3 bases, with 8 bases between them. Germline V gene lookup returns CDR1 MGHRA and CDR2 YSYEKL. The CDR3 nucleotides read TGCGCCAGCAGCCAAACGTCCGGCTACAATGAGCAGTTCTTC. It yields the protein CASSQTSGYNEQFF.

The chain uses TRBV4-1 and TRBJ2-1, with D hard to call. Germline-derived CDR1 and CDR2 are MGHRA and YSYEKL. The germline V and J ends were trimmed by 0 bases and 4 bases, with 16 bases remaining between them. This CDR3 contains 17 residues. For the CDR3, the DNA is TGCGCCAGCAGCCAAGATCCCTCCGGCTCGGGTTACAATGAGCAGTTCTTC. Amino acid sequence: CASSQDPSGSGYNEQFF.

This CDR3 is CASSLGAYTEAFF. For the CDR3, the DNA is TGTGCCAGCAGCTTGGGGGCCTACACTGAAGCTTTCTTT. V usage is TRBV7-9 and J usage is TRBJ1-1; maybe TRBD1 (6 bases). This CDR3 spans 13 amino acids. CDR1 and CDR2 from the germline V gene are SEHNR and FQNEAQ (reference sequence). V was clipped by 3 bases and J by 3 bases, with 8 bases between them.